This entry features one TCR beta chain sequence. Antigen: not known. This specimen comes from a study of cytomegalovirus exposure and HLA in healthy donors. Primers included in the PCR were 60 Vbeta and 13 Jbeta primers. Clones were sequenced by immunoSEQ multiplex PCR, and TCRdb holds only the in-frame ones, with some missing. The table has about 180,000 clones, about 85% seen once. The study's findings and limits: CMV serostatus was the sole immune exposure information available. A later analysis reportedly found fewer N-insertions in an Asian-associated ancestry cluster than the approximately 660-donor mean.

The sequenced sample was PBMCs. This sequence originates from a boy younger than 10 in good health and CMV-seronegative.

The CDR3, as DNA: TGTGCCAGCAGCCAACAGGTTAGCGGGAGGGGTCGCGATGAGCAGTTCTTC. This codes for CASSQQVSGRGRDEQFF. The V and J genes are TRBV4-2 and TRBJ2-1; TRBD2 matches 11 bases. Germline V gene lookup returns CDR1 LGHNA and CDR2 YNFKEQ. This CDR3 spans 17 amino acids. Trimming at V came to 2 bases and at J to 8 bases, leaving 11 bases not matched to a gene.